This TCR beta chain was captured by sequencing in a study of T cells in Graves' hyperthyroidism and ophthalmopathy. Patients having uncontrolled infection, another autoimmune disease, pregnancy or lactation were not included. From RNA transcripts, TCR beta CDR3 regions were amplified. HTBI primers were employed in a first-round RT-PCR of the TCR CDR3. TCRdb re-called the multiplex PCR reads through MiXCR, storing one row per CDR3 protein. The table records fewer than 700,000 distinct CDR3 sequences, roughly 17% of them present only once. Germline lookup yields CDR1 MNHEY and CDR2 SVGEGT. J lost 4 bases, V lost 5 bases, and 10 bases had no gene match. The CDR3 is 15 residues long. Regarding the study as a whole: Blood also held most thyroid clonotypes expanded beyond 0.001.

Concerning this clonotype itself: What it recognizes is unknown.

The source of this sequence is a young woman with Graves' ophthalmopathy. Sequenced: blood. V usage is TRBV6-2 or TRBV6-3 and J usage is TRBJ1-2, with TRBD1 matching over 7 bases. As DNA, the CDR3 is TGTGCCAGCAGTCCCTCTTTCGGGACAGTCTATGGCTACACCTTC. This codes for CASSPSFGTVYGYTF.